The rows below give T cell receptor beta chains drawn from one sample of a study of blood T cell repertoires in COVID-19. The protocol was immunoSEQ multiplex PCR, while the TCRdb copy is restricted to in-frame clones and leaves out a portion. The sample records around 220,000 clones, under 90% being singletons. Sequencing was done on a sample of peripheral blood. The receptor set was obtained from a woman over 75 with COVID-19, enrolled during active disease. Each CDR3 is given without its conserved first and last residue. The D gene is left open where the match is weak.

>TRBJ2-5|-|TRBV10-3|11
AISELAGETQY
>TRBJ2-2|TRBD2|TRBV18|13
ASSPQREGSGELF
>TRBJ2-1|-|TRBV27|13
ASSPRGLAYNEQF
>TRBJ1-2|-|TRBV28|10
ASRRGGYGYT
>TRBJ1-5|-|TRBV15|12
ATSTRRGDQPQH
>TRBJ1-2|TRBD1|TRBV7-2|13
ASSLDRGTNYGYT
>TRBJ2-7|TRBD1|TRBV5-1|12
AGSGTASSYEQY
>TRBJ2-1|-|TRBV7-8|11
ASSFGQGNEQF
>TRBJ1-2|-|TRBV12-3/TRBV12-4|10
ASRIGGKGYT
>TRBJ1-5|-|TRBV5-4|12
ASSPGGAGQPQH
>TRBJ2-1|TRBD2|TRBV5-5|14
ASSHLAGASYNEQF
>TRBJ1-1|-|TRBV2|10
ASIFRQGRAF
>TRBJ2-2|-|TRBV25-1|12
ASSEAANTGELF
>TRBJ1-6|-|TRBV19|12
ASSLPTGRSPLH
>TRBJ2-3|-|TRBV28|11
ASRAGGTDTQY
>TRBJ2-5|-|TRBV18|12
ASSPLLSSETQY
>TRBJ2-4|-|TRBV5-1|13
ASRPTGVAKNIQY
>TRBJ2-3|-|TRBV29-1|11
SVDSGGADTQY
>TRBJ1-3|-|TRBV5-5|12
ASSLSGTGNTIY
>TRBJ2-5|-|TRBV5-1|13
ASRPQGGGEETQY
>TRBJ2-1|TRBD1|TRBV6-6|11
ASTWDRYNEQF
>TRBJ2-7|-|TRBV29-1|10
SVEVYSYEQY
>TRBJ1-2|-|TRBV19|13
ASSAAAARNYGYT
>TRBJ2-1|-|TRBV5-1|13
ASSALPGTSNEQF
>TRBJ2-7|-|TRBV7-6|13
ASSFGSGDSYEQY